The subject of this entry is one T cell receptor (beta chain). This entry belongs to a study of Ad26.COV2.S vaccination and SARS-CoV-2 variants. Germline CDR1 is SGHVS and CDR2 is FQNEAQ. The CDR3 totals 17 residues. V dropped 5 bases and J dropped 0; count of bases not matched to a gene: 7. Method: immunoSEQ multiplex PCR; TCRdb's copy keeps in-frame clones and lacks some. The sample shows 240,000 or so clones, more than 75% of them seen only once. Treatment denoted: approximately 18 received Ad26.COV2.S at low or high dose, single or two shots; about 5 received placebo; per-sample allocation not given. Sampling was performed 63 days after the first vaccine or placebo injection.

This specimen was peripheral blood, taken in a trial of Ad26.COV2.S vaccine versus placebo. This TCR was recovered from a person between 18 and 60 years old who received the Ad26.COV2.S COVID-19 vaccine or a placebo. The gene calls are TRBV7-8 and TRBJ2-6; 7 nucleotides agree with TRBD2. CDR3 DNA sequence: TGTGCCAGCAGCCCCCCCGGGAGGTTCTCTGGGGCCAACGTCCTGACTTTC. Protein product: CASSPPGRFSGANVLTF.